Listed here are 23 T cell receptor beta chains from one sample, sequenced in a study of regulatory T cells in long-lasting Graves disease. Time point: newly diagnosed GD, antithyroid drugs for less than 3 months. Extracted RNA from PBMCs served as the source of the TCR library. HTBI primers from iRepertoire and Arm-PCR of CDR3 regions yielded the TCR beta libraries. TCRdb processed the multiplex PCR reads anew with MiXCR; each CDR3 protein has one entry. The data contain approximately 400,000 distinct CDR3 sequences, 12% of them singletons. This sample was shared with a second study, whose subject was T cells in Graves' hyperthyroidism and ophthalmopathy.

The input for sequencing was peripheral blood mononuclear cells (PBMCs), taken at new diagnosis, from a patient treated with antithyroid drugs. All receptors come from a woman between 18 and 29 years old with Graves disease.

The J gene is TRBJ2-5, the V gene TRBV19, with 7 bases aligning to TRBD1. The CDR3 is made up of 13 amino acids. J lost 2 bases, V lost 6 bases, and 3 bases had no gene match. Germline CDR1 reads LNHDA; CDR2 reads SQIVND (reference sequence). CDR3 region: CASSRQGQETQYF. CDR3 DNA: TGTGCCAGTAGCCGACAGGGTCAAGAGACCCAGTACTTC.

V gene TRBV29-1 combines with J gene TRBJ2-6; D remains unclear. The CDR3 covers 14 residues. V lost 5 bases, J lost 0 bases, and 8 bases lay in between. Germline V lookup: CDR1 SQVTM, CDR2 ANQGSEA. The CDR3 sequence: CSVLEGSGANVLTF. CDR3 nucleotide sequence: TGCAGCGTTTTAGAAGGCTCTGGGGCCAACGTCCTGACTTTC.

This clonotype was seen many times. The rearrangement joins TRBV12-3 or TRBV12-4 to TRBJ1-3, with D uncertain. The CDR3 loop spans 13 amino acids. V was pared by 4 bases and J by 16 bases, with 20 bases between. CDR3 coding DNA: TGTGCCAGCAGTTCCCCCGACGGGCTCAATACTTATTTT. Translated: CASSSPDGLNTYF.

The genes are TRBV20-1 and TRBJ1-5; D is unclear. The CDR3 has 14 residues. V was clipped by 4 bases and J by 5 bases, with 15 bases between them. Germline CDR1 and CDR2: DFQATT and SNEGSKA (reference sequence). The CDR3 sequence: CSAIQDRSHQPQHF. CDR3 coding DNA: TGCAGTGCTATCCAAGATCGTTCCCATCAGCCCCAGCATTTT.

This clonotype was detected ten times or more. The J gene is TRBJ1-5, the V gene TRBV12-3 or TRBV12-4; perhaps TRBD1 as D (6 bases). CDR3 length: 14 amino acids. V lost 6 bases and J 4 bases, leaving 13 bases between the germline ends. CDR3 loop: CASSQTGSNQPQHF. CDR3 in DNA: TGTGCCAGCAGCCAGACAGGATCTAATCAGCCCCAGCATTTT.

As to this clonotype: One base separates it from a far larger clone, so it is likely a read error. J is TRBJ2-1 and V is TRBV11-2, with D perhaps matching TRBD2 (5 bases). This CDR3 has 11 residues. The germline gives CDR1 SGHAT, CDR2 FQNNGV. CDR3 bases: TGTGCCAGCAGCTTAGGGGAGACCCGGTACTTC. It translates to CASSLGETRYF.

The V call is TRBV5-1, the J call TRBJ2-7; TRBD2 matches at 8 bases. The J segment lost 4 bases and the V segment lost 4 bases, leaving 10 bases of the junction unmatched. Germline values: CDR1 SGHRS, CDR2 YFSETQ. This CDR3 is built from 15 residues. As DNA, the CDR3 is TGCGCCAGCAGCATTCAGACGGGACTAGGATACGAGCAGTACTTC. This translates into CASSIQTGLGYEQYF.

In DNA, the CDR3 is TGTGCCAGCAAGCTAGGTCGCTCCTACAATGAGCAGTTCTTC. It is translated as CASKLGRSYNEQFF. The chain is built from TRBV12-3 or TRBV12-4 and TRBJ2-1; unclear D gene. With 7 bases removed from V and 0 bases from J, the gap between germline ends came to 10 bases. The CDR3 length is 14 residues.

This clonotype has ten or more counts. The gene calls are TRBV28 and TRBJ1-5, with D possibly matching TRBD1 (6 bases). Germline CDR1 is MDHEN and CDR2 is SYDVKM. This CDR3 is built from 16 residues. V lost 6 bases and J 3 bases, leaving 18 bases between the germline ends. The CDR3 here is CASSGTSVFPNQPQHF. In DNA form, the CDR3 reads TGTGCCAGCAGCGGGACAAGCGTCTTCCCCAATCAGCCCCAGCATTTT.

The gene calls are TRBV7-9 and TRBJ1-3, with D possibly matching TRBD1 (6 bases). CDR1 SEHNR and CDR2 FQNEAQ come from the germline V gene (reference sequence). V was pared by 1 base and J by 2 bases, with 6 bases between. CDR3 length equals 14 residues. CDR3 sequence: CASSLGTAGNTIYF. Here the CDR3 DNA reads TGTGCCAGCAGCTTAGGGACAGCTGGAAACACCATATATTTT. The full variable domain, with the rest looked up from reference TRBV7-9 and TRBJ1-3, is DTGVSQNPRHKITKRGQNVTFRCDPISEHNRLYWYRQTLGQGPEFLTYFQNEAQLEKSRLLSDRFSAERPKGSFSTLEIQRTEQGDSAMYLCASSLGTAGNTIYFGEGSWLTVV.

This clonotype was found many times. The rearrangement links TRBV27 to TRBJ2-1; D is ambiguous. Per the germline V gene, CDR1 is MNHEY and CDR2 is SMNVEV (reference sequence). This CDR3 is 17 amino acids long. With 5 bases removed from V and 0 bases from J, the gap between germline ends came to 17 bases. The DNA of the CDR3 is TGTGCCAGCAGTACCGTCCCAAGGCCCCGCTCCTACAATGAGCAGTTCTTC. As protein: CASSTVPRPRSYNEQFF.

The chain joins TRBV11-2 to TRBJ1-1; 7 bases align to TRBD1. The V segment lost 3 bases and the J segment 0 bases; nucleotides outside the gene matches: 19. The V gene's germline CDR1 is SGHAT and CDR2 FQNNGV. There are 20 residues in the CDR3. The CDR3 is CASSLYPGAAGTGVNTEAFF. The DNA for the CDR3 is TGTGCCAGCAGCTTGTACCCGGGGGCCGCAGGCACAGGGGTGAACACTGAAGCTTTCTTT.

This clonotype has ten or more counts. This sequence joins TRBV2 and TRBJ1-3, with D tentatively TRBD1 (6 bases). V lost 6 bases to trimming and J lost 3 bases, with 15 bases between them. Germline CDR1 is SNHLY and CDR2 is FYNNEI. This CDR3 has 15 amino acids. The CDR3 DNA reads TGTGCCAGCAGATCGTACAGGGCTGGTGGAAACACCATATATTTT. This gives the protein CASRSYRAGGNTIYF.

This clonotype was found many times. This chain uses TRBV12-3 or TRBV12-4 with TRBJ2-2, with TRBD2 matching 7 bases. The CDR3 length is 15 residues. V dropped 6 bases and J dropped 5; count of bases not matched to a gene: 9. CDR3 region: CASSQSSGGTGELFF. The CDR3 region has the DNA TGTGCCAGCAGCCAATCTAGCGGAGGGACCGGGGAGCTGTTTTTT.

There are many counts of this clonotype. This CDR3 is CSARTVERDGYTF. CDR3 in DNA: TGCAGTGCCCGGACAGTGGAACGTGATGGCTACACCTTC. V is TRBV20-1 and J is TRBJ1-2; D possibly corresponds to TRBD1 (6 bases). CDR1 and CDR2 (germline): DFQATT, SNEGSKA (reference sequence). Trimming stripped 6 bases from V and 6 bases from J, with 17 bases between. CDR3 length: 13 residues.

A remark on this clonotype: This sequence may be a read error, since a much larger clone differs from it by one base. This is likely a read error, given that the CDR3 carries no conserved phenylalanine or tryptophan at its end. The chain uses TRBV7-9 and TRBJ2-1; TRBD2 agrees at 7 bases. From germline, CDR1 is SEHNR and CDR2 FQNEAQ (reference sequence). V dropped 4 bases and J dropped 1; count of bases not matched to a gene: 19. CDR3 length equals 20 residues. The CDR3 bases are TGTGCCAGCAGCTCGCGACGGGGGGACGGGCCGGGGGTATCCTACAATGAGCAGTTCCTC. Its protein product is CASSSRRGDGPGVSYNEQFL.

This clonotype was seen repeatedly, ten times or more. CDR3 protein: CASSRGQLANYGYTF. CDR3 DNA sequence: TGTGCCAGCAGTCGAGGACAGTTAGCTAACTATGGCTACACCTTC. V and J are TRBV2 and TRBJ1-2; tentative D call: TRBD1 (6 bases). Germline V CDR1 and CDR2: SNHLY, FYNNEI. V was pared by 5 bases and J by 0 bases, with 13 bases between. The CDR3 sequence is 15 residues long.

This chain links TRBV20-1 with TRBJ1-3; possible D gene TRBD1, 5 bases. CDR1 and CDR2 (germline): DFQATT, SNEGSKA (reference sequence). There are 13 residues in the CDR3. Deletions cut 2 bases from V and 4 bases from J, with 9 bases between. CDR3 in amino acids: CSARSGTGNTIYF. The CDR3 DNA is TGCAGTGCTAGAAGCGGGACGGGAAACACCATATATTTT.

There are many counts of this clonotype. The gene calls are TRBV7-2 and TRBJ1-2; no clear D. Between the trimmed V and J ends, which lost 6 bases and 8 bases, there was a span of 13 bases. The CDR3 covers 12 residues. Germline CDR1 SGHTA, CDR2 FQGNSA. The CDR3: CASSQARGGYTF. Here the CDR3 DNA reads TGTGCCAGCAGTCAGGCACGAGGCGGCTACACCTTC.

This clonotype was picked up many times. This chain links TRBV25-1 with TRBJ2-1; the D gene could be TRBD1 or TRBD2 (5 bases each). CDR1 and CDR2 from the germline V gene are MGHDK and SYGVNS. This CDR3 spans 17 amino acids. V was shortened by 4 bases and J by 3 bases, with 19 bases between the two germline ends. CDR3 sequence: CASSVIRRGVLYNEQFF. The CDR3 bases are TGTGCCAGCAGTGTAATTCGGAGAGGGGTCCTCTACAATGAGCAGTTCTTC.

In its sample, this clonotype was seen many times. V gene TRBV28 combines with J gene TRBJ2-7, with 13 bases aligning to TRBD2. V shed 8 bases, J shed 1 base, and the junction held 2 bases outside the gene matches. CDR1 is MDHEN and CDR2 is SYDVKM in the germline V gene. This CDR3 is 14 amino acids long. This CDR3 reads CASRLAGGSYEQYF. The CDR3 nucleotides are TGTGCCAGCCGACTAGCGGGAGGTTCCTACGAGCAGTACTTC.

The rearrangement joins TRBV29-1 to TRBJ1-1; no clear D. Germline CDR1 SQVTM, CDR2 ANQGSEA. The V end lost 7 bases, the J end lost 0 bases, and 9 bases lay between the germline ends. The CDR3 totals 12 residues. CDR3 nucleotide sequence: TGCAGCGCCTCTCTTATGAACACTGAAGCTTTCTTT. Translation gives CSASLMNTEAFF.

This clonotype was recorded at least ten times. This chain joins TRBV9 and TRBJ2-3, with D tentatively TRBD1 or TRBD2 (5 bases each). The CDR3 loop spans 14 amino acids. The germline gives CDR1 SGDLS, CDR2 YYNGEE. The V and J ends lost 4 bases and 3 bases respectively, with 12 bases between them. The CDR3 here is CASSPGRTTDTQYF. Here the CDR3 DNA reads TGTGCCAGCAGCCCGGGACGGACGACAGATACGCAGTATTTT.